These 27 T cell receptor beta chains were sequenced from one sample in a study of blood T cells in healthy people across ages. Using a J-beta primer mix together with a sample-barcoded 5' primer, a second PCR was run for roughly 7 to 12 cycles. Using its own MiXCR run on the 5' RACE reads, TCRdb lists one record per CDR3 protein. The profile shows roughly 1 million distinct CDR3 sequences, roughly 24% of them singletons. These data were likewise used in another study, on T cells of mothers and their children.

Sequenced sample: blood. These receptors originate from a girl under 10 years old in good health.

The V gene is TRBV6-5, the J gene TRBJ1-2; 9 nucleotides align to TRBD1. V gave up 5 bases and J gave up 8 bases; unmatched junction bases: 12. This CDR3 has 15 residues. Germline V gene data show CDR1 as MNHEY and CDR2 as SVGAGI. The CDR3 DNA sequence: TGTGCCAGCAGTCTCCTATGGACAGGGGAAGACGGCTACACCTTC. Translated, it gives CASSLLWTGEDGYTF.

This chain connects TRBV10-3 to TRBJ2-1, with 11 bases identical to TRBD2. CDR3 length: 18 residues. V lost 2 bases, J lost 0 bases, and 6 bases stayed unmatched. Germline V CDR1 and CDR2: ENHRY, SYGVKD. CDR3 in DNA: TGTGCCATCAGTGAGGCTAGCGGGAGGTCGCGCTCCTACAATGAGCAGTTCTTC. It yields the protein CAISEASGRSRSYNEQFF.

V and J are TRBV7-9 and TRBJ2-5, with TRBD1 identical over 11 bases. Trimming took 5 bases from V and 7 from J; bases not matched to a gene: 6. The length of the CDR3 is 14 residues. The germline V gene encodes CDR1 SEHNR and CDR2 FQNEAQ (reference sequence). The CDR3 nucleotides read TGTGCCAGCAGCGGACAGGGGGCTGGAGGGACCCAGTACTTC. This encodes CASSGQGAGGTQYF. The variable domain in full, with the rest retrieved from reference TRBV7-9 and TRBJ2-5, is DTGVSQNPRHKITKRGQNVTFRCDPISEHNRLYWYRQTLGQGPEFLTYFQNEAQLEKSRLLSDRFSAERPKGSFSTLEIQRTEQGDSAMYLCASSGQGAGGTQYFGPGTRLLVL.

The chain joins TRBV5-4 to TRBJ2-5; TRBD1 is a possible D gene (6 bases). V was clipped by 0 bases and J by 5 bases, with 11 bases between them. The V gene's germline CDR1 is SGHNT and CDR2 YYREEE (reference sequence). The CDR3 is made up of 14 amino acids. The DNA of the CDR3 is TGTGCCAGCAGCTTGGCCCGGACAGCCGAGACCCAGTACTTC. It yields the protein CASSLARTAETQYF.

The table lists this clonotype with many counts. The CDR3 loop reads CASSVDDGSGVNEQFF. The DNA of the CDR3 is TGTGCCAGCAGCGTAGACGACGGGAGTGGGGTCAATGAGCAGTTCTTC. This chain links TRBV9 with TRBJ2-1; a possible D gene is TRBD2 (6 bases). V was pared by 0 bases and J by 6 bases, with 16 bases between. The germline gives CDR1 SGDLS, CDR2 YYNGEE. This CDR3 contains 16 residues. The entire variable domain, with the rest obtained from reference TRBV9 and TRBJ2-1, is as follows: DSGVTQTPKHLITATGQRVTLRCSPRSGDLSVYWYQQSLDQGLQFLIQYYNGEERAKGNILERFSAQQFPDLHSELNLSSLELGDSALYFCASSVDDGSGVNEQFFGPGTRLTVL.

A remark on this clonotype: An end of the junction does not agree with germline; a read error may underlie this. V usage is TRBV15 and J usage is TRBJ2-6; D not resolved. This CDR3 contains 12 residues. Germline CDR1 is LNHNV and CDR2 is YYDKDF (reference sequence). CDR3 DNA sequence: TGTGCCACCGACTCTGGGGTCAACGTCCTGACTTTC. It is translated as CATDSGVNVLTF.

This chain joins TRBV7-9 and TRBJ1-1; D gene uncertain. Germline lookup yields CDR1 SEHNR and CDR2 FQNEAQ (reference sequence). V was pared by 5 bases and J by 1 base, with 14 bases between. The CDR3 covers 15 residues. CDR3 nucleotide sequence: TGTGCCAGCAGCCGATCACCGGAACCGAACACTGAAGCTTTCTTT. Protein: CASSRSPEPNTEAFF.

In nucleotides, the CDR3 is TGTGCCAGCAGCTCTTTAACCGCCGATGAAGCTTTCTTT. Protein: CASSSLTADEAFF. V and J are TRBV13 and TRBJ1-1; no reliable D call. V lost 4 bases and J lost 7, with 13 bases in between. Germline-derived CDR1 and CDR2 are PRHDT and FYEKMQ (reference sequence). The CDR3 extends over 13 amino acids.

The chain recombines TRBV29-1 with TRBJ1-2; the D gene is possibly TRBD1 (5 bases). This CDR3 comprises 13 residues. Germline values: CDR1 SQVTM, CDR2 ANQGSEA. The ends were cut back, 5 bases at V and 10 bases at J, with 20 bases in the middle. CDR3 coding DNA: TGCAGCGTTTCGTACGAGCCAGCGGGGGACTACACCTTC. This encodes CSVSYEPAGDYTF.

The genes are TRBV7-2 and TRBJ2-7; weak D call: TRBD1 (6 bases). V lost 5 bases, J lost 1 base, and 12 bases lay in between. CDR3 length: 14 residues. The germline CDR1 and CDR2 sequences are SGHTA and FQGNSA. The CDR3 DNA sequence: TGTGCCAGCAGCCGACAGGTAAATTCCTACGAGCAGTACTTC. Translated: CASSRQVNSYEQYF.

This clonotype was picked up a small number of times. One end of the junction varies from germline; a read error may be responsible. The rearrangement links TRBV4-1 to TRBJ2-1; a possible D gene is TRBD2 (5 bases). The better agreement between TRBJ2-5 and the DNA end casts doubt on the J call. Germline CDR1 is MGHRA and CDR2 is YSYEKL. The CDR3 is 16 amino acids. The CDR3 loop reads CASSQDPGLLPETQYF. CDR3 DNA: TGCGCCAGCAGTCAAGATCCTGGACTTCTCCCTGAGACCCAGTACTTC.

This chain links TRBV7-6 with TRBJ2-1; D uncertain. The DNA end favors TRBJ2-7, so the J call may be wrong. This CDR3 contains 17 residues. Germline-derived CDR1 and CDR2 are SGHVS and FNYEAQ. The CDR3 coding sequence is TGTGCCAGCAGCCTCACAACAAACCCAGGAGATAGATACGAGCAGTACTTC. This sequence encodes CASSLTTNPGDRYEQYF.

This chain links TRBV20-1 with TRBJ2-7; 7 bases agree with TRBD2. The CDR3 is 15 residues long. The V gene's germline CDR1 is DFQATT and CDR2 SNEGSKA (reference sequence). After removal of 1 base from V and 0 bases from J, the junction contained 6 bases not matched to a gene. The CDR3 region is CSARAQRDSSYEQYF. CDR3 nucleotides: TGCAGTGCTAGAGCCCAGCGGGACTCCTCCTACGAGCAGTACTTC.

This clonotype was observed a handful of times. The V call is TRBV12-3 or TRBV12-4, the J call TRBJ2-4; possible D gene TRBD2, 5 bases. This CDR3 region has 20 residues. With 3 bases removed from V and 0 bases from J, the gap between germline ends came to 24 bases. CDR3 sequence: CASSFTPRGLGPVAKNIQYF. The CDR3, as DNA: TGTGCCAGCAGTTTTACTCCCCGGGGTCTAGGCCCCGTAGCCAAAAACATTCAGTACTTC.

This clonotype has just a few counts. This chain links TRBV5-1 with TRBJ1-2; D gene ambiguous. Germline V gives CDR1 SGHRS, CDR2 YFSETQ. V lost 0 bases, J lost 4 bases, and 13 bases lay in between. This CDR3 region has 15 residues. This chain's CDR3 is CASSLEQPTTYGYTF. The CDR3 nucleotides read TGCGCCAGCAGCTTGGAGCAGCCGACTACCTATGGCTACACCTTC.

CDR3 DNA sequence: TGCAGCGTTAGCAAGGACGCCGCTAGCACAGATACGCAGTATTTT. This gives the protein CSVSKDAASTDTQYF. The chain has TRBV29-1 and TRBJ2-3, with D hard to call. There are 15 residues in the CDR3. The V gene lost 5 bases and the J gene lost 0 bases, with 15 bases spanning the gap. Germline V gene data show CDR1 as SQVTM and CDR2 as ANQGSEA.

This clonotype was found a few times. The rearrangement joins TRBV28 to TRBJ2-2, with TRBD2 as a possible D gene (5 bases). This CDR3 contains 15 residues. Trimming left V 5 bases short and J 1 base short, with 11 bases between. CDR1 is MDHEN and CDR2 is SYDVKM in the germline V gene. The DNA for the CDR3 is TGTGCCAGCAGTAACCCTAGCCGGAACACCGGGGAGCTGTTTTTT. The encoded protein is CASSNPSRNTGELFF.

This rearrangement joins TRBV6-2 or TRBV6-3 to TRBJ1-2; maybe TRBD1 (5 bases). This CDR3 comprises 13 residues. Germline V lookup: CDR1 MNHEY, CDR2 SVGEGT. The V end was cut by 10 bases, the J end by 6 bases, with 18 bases between. The CDR3 region is CANPRWKGNGYTF. Written as DNA, the CDR3 is TGTGCCAACCCTAGATGGAAGGGGAATGGCTACACCTTC.

Concerning this clonotype: Germline is not matched at one junction end, which may reflect a read error. The chain is built from TRBV11-2 and TRBJ2-2; TRBD1 aligns across 8 bases. CDR3 length: 17 residues. Germline CDR1 SGHAT, CDR2 FQNNGV. The CDR3 sequence is CASSFRRGLANTGGLFF. The CDR3 nucleotides read TGTGCCAGCAGCTTCCGCAGGGGGCTCGCCAACACCGGGGGGCTGTTTTTT.

Turning to this clonotype: The junction and the germline gene differ at one end; a read error may be behind it. V gene TRBV9 combines with J gene TRBJ2-5; TRBD2 matches at 8 bases. The DNA end lines up better with TRBJ2-1; the J call may be wrong. In germline, CDR1 is SGDLS, CDR2 YYNGEE. The CDR3 length is 15 residues. The CDR3 loop reads CASSVAGMGLNEQFF. The CDR3 nucleotides read TGCGCCAGCAGCGTAGCGGGGATGGGTTTGAATGAGCAGTTCTTC.

The gene calls are TRBV5-1 and TRBJ2-2; D assignment may be TRBD1 or TRBD2 (6 bases each). V gave up 2 bases and J gave up 3 bases, with 14 bases separating them. The CDR3 runs 16 residues. From germline, CDR1 is SGHRS and CDR2 YFSETQ. For the CDR3, the DNA is TGCGCCAGCAGCTTTAGGTGGGGGGCCGACACCGGGGAGCTGTTTTTT. It encodes CASSFRWGADTGELFF.

V usage is TRBV27 and J usage is TRBJ2-1; 11 bases line up with TRBD2. Germline-derived CDR1 and CDR2 are MNHEY and SMNVEV (reference sequence). V was pared by 10 bases and J by 8 bases, with 7 bases of the junction left unmatched. This CDR3 spans 13 amino acids. For the CDR3, the DNA is TGTGCCACCCGACTAGCGGGATGGGATGAGCAGTTCTTC. It yields the protein CATRLAGWDEQFF.

The sample holds a few counts of this clonotype. V is TRBV7-8 and J is TRBJ2-7, with D perhaps matching TRBD1 or TRBD2 (5 bases each). The CDR3 is 15 residues long. Trimming shortened V by 2 bases and J by 8 bases, and 19 bases separated the two germline ends. Germline CDR1 SGHVS, CDR2 FQNEAQ. The CDR3 DNA is TGTGCCAGCAGCTTAATTCTGGGGACCGAGGGTCAGCAGTACTTC. Its translation is CASSLILGTEGQQYF.

With regard to this clonotype: The junction does not match germline at one end; this may be a read error. This chain joins TRBV9 and TRBJ2-7, with a weak D call TRBD2 (6 bases). CDR3 size: 14 residues. The germline gives CDR1 SGDLS, CDR2 YYNGEE. CDR3 amino acids: CASSERAGTYEHYF. The CDR3 DNA reads TGTGCCAGCAGCGAGCGGGCAGGAACCTACGAGCACTACTTC.

The rearrangement uses TRBV20-1 and TRBJ2-1; possibly TRBD2 for D (6 bases). Per the germline V gene, CDR1 is DFQATT and CDR2 is SNEGSKA (reference sequence). CDR3 length equals 15 residues. Trimming cost V 2 bases and J 6 bases, with 17 bases left between them. CDR3 sequence reads: CSARQLAAKGNEQFF. For the CDR3, the DNA is TGCAGTGCTAGACAACTAGCTGCGAAGGGCAATGAGCAGTTCTTC.

This clonotype was detected only a few times. V usage is TRBV14 and J usage is TRBJ2-5; maybe TRBD2 (7 bases). CDR1 and CDR2 from the germline V gene are SGHDN and FVKESK. CDR3 length equals 13 residues. The ends were cut back, 3 bases at V and 6 bases at J, with 11 bases in the middle. CDR3 nucleotide sequence: TGTGCCAGCAGCCACGTGGGGGGGCAGACCCAGTACTTC. Protein sequence: CASSHVGGQTQYF.

This chain connects TRBV4-3 to TRBJ1-6; 9 nucleotides align to TRBD1. J lost 14 bases, V lost 5 bases, and 10 bases had no gene match. This CDR3 is 14 amino acids long. CDR1 is LGHNA, CDR2 YSLEER, per germline. CDR3 sequence (DNA): TGCGCCAGCAGCAGCGGGACAGGGCGGAACTCCCTCCACTTT. Translating gives CASSSGTGRNSLHF.